Listed below are T cell receptor beta chains from one sample, sequenced in a study of T cell responses to AZD1222 COVID-19 vaccine. Assay: immunoSEQ multiplex PCR; the TCRdb copy retains only in-frame clones and omits some. The sample lists around 130,000 clones, more than 85% occurring once. The sequences come from peripheral blood, collected 28 days after the second AZD1222 dose. The receptors stem from an adult who received the AZD1222 COVID-19 vaccine. CDR3s include the opening cysteine and the closing phenylalanine or tryptophan. A D gene is named only where the DNA matches it firmly.

d_call j_call v_call cdr3_aa cdr3_nt
- TRBJ1-1 TRBV5-6 CASSLPLMNTEAFF TGTGCCAGCAGCTTGCCCCTAATGAACACTGAAGCTTTCTTT
TRBD1 TRBJ2-5 TRBV5-1 CASSVGTASQETQYF TGCGCCAGCAGCGTCGGGACAGCTTCCCAAGAGACCCAGTACTTC
- TRBJ1-4 TRBV10-3 CATFAGTTNEKLFF TGTGCCACATTTGCAGGGACAACTAATGAAAAACTGTTTTTT
- TRBJ1-4 TRBV19 CAVQGGATNEKLFF TGTGCCGTACAGGGCGGTGCAACTAATGAAAAACTGTTTTTT
TRBD1 TRBJ2-2 TRBV7-3 CASSFDTGVWNTGELFF TGTGCCAGCAGCTTCGATACAGGGGTCTGGAACACCGGGGAGCTGTTTTTT
- TRBJ2-2 TRBV10-3 CAISEDRGELFF TGTGCCATCAGTGAGGACCGCGGGGAGCTGTTTTTT
TRBD1 TRBJ1-6 TRBV7-9 CASSGQGDSPLHF TGTGCCAGCAGCGGACAGGGGGATTCACCCCTCCACTTT
- TRBJ1-5 TRBV3-1/TRBV3-2 CASSPFGNQPQHF TGTGCCAGCAGTCCTTTTGGGAATCAGCCCCAGCATTTT
- TRBJ2-1 TRBV7-9 CASSLGLTGKEVNEQFF TGTGCCAGCAGCCTCGGGCTAACAGGGAAGGAGGTCAATGAGCAGTTCTTC
- TRBJ2-1 TRBV21-1 CASSKAGLPSYNEQFF TGTGCCAGCAGCAAAGCGGGACTACCCTCCTACAATGAGCAGTTCTTC
TRBD2 TRBJ2-1 TRBV6-2/TRBV6-3 CASSRTSGTNEQFF TGTGCCAGCAGCCGGACTAGCGGGACTAATGAGCAGTTCTTC
TRBD2 TRBJ2-1 TRBV5-8 CASSLGTSGRVYNEQFF TGTGCCAGCAGCTTAGGGACTAGCGGGAGGGTTTACAATGAGCAGTTCTTC
TRBD1 TRBJ2-1 TRBV7-3 CASSLQGVGSSYNEQFF TGTGCCAGCAGCTTACAGGGGGTGGGCAGCTCCTACAATGAGCAGTTCTTC
TRBD1 TRBJ2-2 TRBV6-5 CASSYGDRASTGELFF TGTGCCAGCAGTTACGGGGACAGGGCATCAACCGGGGAGCTGTTTTTT
- TRBJ1-3 TRBV4-1 CASSQEGGLSGNTIYF TGCGCCAGCAGCCAAGAGGGAGGGCTCTCTGGAAACACCATATATTTT
TRBD2 TRBJ2-1 TRBV6-5 CAAAGDKDNEQFF TGTGCCGCCGCGGGGGATAAGGACAATGAGCAGTTCTTC
- TRBJ1-1 TRBV12-3/TRBV12-4 CASSLETEAFF TGTGCCAGCAGTTTAGAGACTGAAGCTTTCTTT
TRBD1 TRBJ2-1 TRBV18 CASSLTDRGGYNEQFF TGTGCCAGCTCATTGACTGACAGGGGAGGTTACAATGAGCAGTTCTTC
TRBD1 TRBJ1-1 TRBV4-1 CASNPLVGGEAFF TGCGCCAGCAACCCCTTAGTAGGGGGCGAAGCTTTCTTT
- TRBJ1-1 TRBV5-1 CASSLTPGNTEAFF TGCGCCAGCAGCTTGACCCCTGGGAACACTGAAGCTTTCTTT
- TRBJ1-2 TRBV2 CASSEARGGYTF TGTGCCAGCAGTGAAGCGAGGGGGGGCTACACCTTC
- TRBJ1-2 TRBV18 CASSPPGVNYGYTF TGTGCCAGCTCACCACCTGGTGTTAACTATGGCTACACCTTC
- TRBJ1-4 TRBV7-9 CASSLRGELGTNEKLFF TGTGCCAGCAGCTTAAGGGGGGAGTTGGGCACTAATGAAAAACTGTTTTTT
- TRBJ2-1 TRBV29-1 CSGRDPASEQFF TGCAGCGGTCGGGACCCCGCTTCTGAGCAGTTCTTC
- TRBJ1-1 TRBV6-5 CASSLLVDADTEAFF TGTGCCAGCAGCCTCCTCGTTGATGCCGACACTGAAGCTTTCTTT
- TRBJ1-3 TRBV3-1/TRBV3-2 CASSQTANTIYF TGTGCCAGCAGCCAGACGGCAAACACCATATATTTT
TRBD2 TRBJ2-3 TRBV9 CASSPRTSSLTDTQYF TGTGCCAGCAGCCCCCGGACTAGCAGTTTAACAGATACGCAGTATTTT